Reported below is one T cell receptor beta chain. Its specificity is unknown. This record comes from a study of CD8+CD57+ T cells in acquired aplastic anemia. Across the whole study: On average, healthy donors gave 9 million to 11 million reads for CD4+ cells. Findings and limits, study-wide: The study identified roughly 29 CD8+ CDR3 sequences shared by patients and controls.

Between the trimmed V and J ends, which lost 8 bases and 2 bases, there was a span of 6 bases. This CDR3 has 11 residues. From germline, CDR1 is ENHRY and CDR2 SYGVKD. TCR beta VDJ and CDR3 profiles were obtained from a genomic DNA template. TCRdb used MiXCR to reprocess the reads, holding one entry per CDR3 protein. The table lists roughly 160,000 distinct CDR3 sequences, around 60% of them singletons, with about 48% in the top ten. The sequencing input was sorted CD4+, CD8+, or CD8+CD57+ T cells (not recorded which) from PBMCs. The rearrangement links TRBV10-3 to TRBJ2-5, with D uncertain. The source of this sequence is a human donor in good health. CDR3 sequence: CAIGTQETQYF. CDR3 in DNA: TGTGCCATCGGTACACAAGAGACCCAGTACTTC.